This T cell receptor (beta chain) appears in the sequencing data of a study of T cells after yellow fever vaccination. Findings and caveats of the study: Among all clonotypes, a small share was observed in both CD4 and CD8 compartments. Post-booster repertoires contained most primary-vaccination clones again (around 97% CD4, over 70% CD8). FACS-sorted repertoires might harbor abundant contaminating clonotypes from the bulk population. Weaker in magnitude, the secondary response showed a faster peak on day 5 versus 15.

Germline V gene sequence: CDR1 WSHSY, CDR2 SAAADI. V shed 6 bases, J shed 1 base, and the junction held 7 bases outside the gene matches. The CDR3 is 15 residues long. MiXCR, applied by TCRdb to the 5' RACE reads, yields one record per CDR3 protein. Here the sample spans about 340,000 distinct CDR3 sequences, around 4.1% being singletons. Note on this clonotype: No antigen is known for it.

The TCR originated in a man between 18 and 35 years old who received the YFV17D yellow fever vaccine. The chain couples TRBV10-2 to TRBJ2-7, with 9 bases identical to TRBD2. The sample here was PBMCs, taken 5 days after the yellow fever booster vaccination. The CDR3 DNA reads as TGCGCCAGCAGGCCCAGGCTAGCGGGGTCCTACGAGCAGTACTTC. Translated, it gives CASRPRLAGSYEQYF.